This record looks at one T cell receptor beta chain sequence and its context. Antigen: not known. The data were taken from a study of OX40 agonist ivuxolimab in advanced cancers. The trim removed 0 bases at V and 4 bases at J, leaving 5 bases unmatched. CDR1 and CDR2 from the germline V gene are SGHTA and FQGTGA. This CDR3 is 15 amino acids long. The data were produced by immunoSEQ multiplex PCR, yet TCRdb's version contains in-frame clones alone and is incomplete. The sample holds around 70,000 clones, more than 75% seen once. Study findings and constraints: The study found among the lowest clonal expansion in partial responders at 0.1-3.0 mg/kg.

The chain combines TRBV7-3 with TRBJ2-7, with TRBD1 identical over 8 bases. This receptor was obtained from an adult with an advanced solid tumor such as melanoma, head and neck, liver or kidney cancer. The sample was CD4+ or CD8+ T cells sorted from blood, taken in a trial of the OX40 agonist ivuxolimab. DNA of the CDR3: TGTGCCAGCAGCTTAACGGGACAGGCCAATTACGAGCAGTACTTC. This gives the protein CASSLTGQANYEQYF.